One sample yielded the 26 T cell receptor beta chains listed below, sequenced in a study of beta chain features in type 1 diabetes listed by TCRdb under 2018. Libraries came from the immunoSEQ multiplex PCR assay. The High Capacity cDNA Reverse Transcription Kit was used to reverse transcribe all of the isolated RNA, meaning that expressed TCRB transcripts were what got sequenced. TCRdb stores this immuneACCESS table with in-frame sequences only. Part of the clones is absent; in the studies checked, under half of the shortfall reflects unresolved V genes, and no reason is known for the rest. The sample data list some 500,000 clones, and about an eighth of these were observed just once. The ten largest clones represent over 0.035% of the sample. Sequencing used naive CD4+ T cells from blood. Explained via the paper, the cell subset or site label denotes: true naive CD4+ T cells. Receptor source: a woman aged 18-29 years in good health.

This clone was counted between two and nine times. The V call is TRBV7-3, the J call TRBJ2-3; weak D call: TRBD2 (5 bases). V was trimmed by 6 bases and J by 1 base, leaving 8 bases between them. The length of the CDR3 is 13 residues. CDR1 and CDR2 from the germline V gene are SGHTA and FQGTGA. The CDR3 loop reads CASRPGGTDTQYF. The CDR3 DNA follows: TGTGCCAGCAGGCCCGGGGGCACAGATACGCAGTATTTT.

This clone was recorded a few times. The V gene is TRBV5-5, the J gene TRBJ2-7, with 7 positions matching TRBD1. CDR1 is SGHKS and CDR2 is YYEKEE in the germline V gene (reference sequence). CDR3 length equals 13 residues. Germline trimming cut 5 bases from V and 5 bases from J; bases unmatched to any gene: 7. Here the CDR3 DNA reads TGTGCCAGCAGACTGGGGACAGCTAACGAGCAGTACTTC. Encoded protein: CASRLGTANEQYF.

The genes are TRBV18 and TRBJ2-7; 8 bases are shared with TRBD2. J lost 6 bases, V lost 4 bases, and 17 bases had no gene match. Germline V gene data show CDR1 as KGHSH and CDR2 as LQKENI. The CDR3 has 17 amino acids. This CDR3 reads CASSRRTSGGAPGEQYF. DNA of the CDR3: TGTGCCAGCTCACGGCGTACTAGCGGAGGAGCACCTGGCGAGCAGTACTTC.

This sequence joins TRBV7-6 and TRBJ2-5; D call uncertain. CDR1 is SGHVS and CDR2 is FNYEAQ in the germline V gene. The CDR3 consists of 14 residues. The V gene lost 4 bases and the J gene lost 7 bases, with 16 bases spanning the gap. The CDR3 DNA reads TGTGCCAGCAGCTCCTTGTGGCCCACTCGGACCCAGTACTTC. It specifies CASSSLWPTRTQYF.

The table lists this clone with a few counts. V gene TRBV7-2 combines with J gene TRBJ2-5; the D gene is possibly TRBD2 (6 bases). Germline assignment: CDR1 SGHTA and CDR2 FQGNSA. Trimming removed 2 bases from V and 4 bases from J, with 11 bases in between. CDR3 size: 14 residues. The DNA of the CDR3 is TGTGCCAGCAGCTTATACTGGGGAGGAGAGACCCAGTACTTC. It is translated as CASSLYWGGETQYF.

The chain is built from TRBV7-2 and TRBJ2-7; 8 nucleotides line up with TRBD1. The CDR3 covers 15 residues. V gave up 3 bases and J gave up 0 bases; unmatched junction bases: 4. Germline V gene sequence: CDR1 SGHTA, CDR2 FQGNSA. CDR3 in amino acids: CASSLTGVPSYEQYV. CDR3 nucleotide sequence: TGTGCCAGCAGCTTGACAGGGGTACCCTCCTACGAGCAGTACGTC.

This chain connects TRBV6-5 to TRBJ2-7; TRBD1 aligns across 9 bases. The germline CDR1 and CDR2 sequences are MNHEY and SVGAGI. J gave up 5 bases and V 0 bases, and 5 bases lay outside the gene matches. There are 15 residues in the CDR3. CDR3 sequence reads: CASSYSPGQGNEQYF. In nucleotides, the CDR3 is TGTGCCAGCAGTTACTCACCGGGACAGGGTAACGAGCAGTACTTC.

This clone was seen a handful of times. V gene TRBV10-3 combines with J gene TRBJ2-5; D may correspond to TRBD1 or TRBD2 (5 bases each). Trimming left V 2 bases short and J 4 bases short, with 8 bases between. CDR1 and CDR2 (germline): ENHRY, SYGVKD. This CDR3 comprises 13 residues. The CDR3 loop is CAISEGTRETQYF. Here the CDR3 DNA reads TGTGCCATCAGTGAGGGGACCAGAGAGACCCAGTACTTC.

This clone was observed a handful of times. This chain joins TRBV19 and TRBJ2-1, with no clear D. This CDR3 is built from 16 residues. From germline, CDR1 is LNHDA and CDR2 SQIVND (reference sequence). Trimming pared 4 bases from V and 4 bases from J, leaving 17 bases between. The CDR3 DNA is TGTGCCAGTAGTACACTGGACCCGTCGCGTTACAATGAGCAGTTCTTC. Translating gives CASSTLDPSRYNEQFF.

The chain's CDR3 is CASSVSYNEQFF. CDR3 DNA sequence: TGTGCCAGTAGTGTTAGCTACAATGAGCAGTTCTTC. This chain uses TRBV19 with TRBJ2-1; D gene ambiguous. Trimming shortened V by 5 bases and J by 3 bases, and 5 bases separated the two germline ends. The CDR3 runs 12 residues. Germline V gene sequence: CDR1 LNHDA, CDR2 SQIVND (reference sequence).

The rearrangement links TRBV5-1 to TRBJ2-3; 8 nucleotides align to TRBD1. Trimming cost V 4 bases and J 5 bases; bases outside gene matches: 9. CDR3 length: 15 amino acids. From germline, CDR1 is SGHRS and CDR2 YFSETQ. The CDR3 coding sequence is TGCGCCAGCAGCAGAGCGGACAGGGAGATAGATACGCAGTATTTT. This translates into CASSRADREIDTQYF.

A few counts support this clone. CDR3 in DNA: TGTGCCAGCAGATCTCTACAGGGAAATGAGCAGTTCTTC. Residues: CASRSLQGNEQFF. The gene calls are TRBV7-9 and TRBJ2-1; tentatively, D is TRBD1 (6 bases). CDR3 length: 13 amino acids. The V end was cut by 6 bases, the J end by 7 bases, with 13 bases between. The germline gives CDR1 SEHNR, CDR2 FQNEAQ (reference sequence). The full variable domain, with the rest looked up from reference TRBV7-9 and TRBJ2-1, is DTGVSQNPRHKITKRGQNVTFRCDPISEHNRLYWYRQTLGQGPEFLTYFQNEAQLEKSRLLSDRFSAERPKGSFSTLEIQRTEQGDSAMYLCASRSLQGNEQFFGPGTRLTVL.

This clone has a handful of counts. The chain carries TRBV4-2 and TRBJ1-1; 8 nucleotides match TRBD1. This CDR3 comprises 14 residues. CDR1 and CDR2 from the germline V gene are LGHNA and YNFKEQ. The ends lost 0 bases at V and 8 bases at J; junction bases unmatched: 5. CDR3 amino acids: CASSQDSWTGEAFF. In DNA, the CDR3 is TGTGCCAGCAGCCAAGATTCGTGGACAGGGGAAGCTTTCTTT.

This chain connects TRBV29-1 to TRBJ2-7, with D possibly TRBD1 on 6 matching bases. The germline V gene has CDR1 SQVTM and CDR2 ANQGSEA. The CDR3 runs to 13 residues. Trimming took off 6 bases at V and 2 bases at J, with 14 bases between the two ends. As DNA, the CDR3 is TGCAGCGTGAGGACAGTACTTACCTACGAGCAGTACTTC. It is translated as CSVRTVLTYEQYF.

This clone showed up just a few times. V and J are TRBV19 and TRBJ1-2, with D uncertain. This CDR3 comprises 13 residues. Germline CDR1 is LNHDA and CDR2 is SQIVND (reference sequence). V gave up 7 bases and J gave up 1 base, with 10 bases separating them. CDR3 amino acids: CASTGRINYGYTF. Written as DNA, the CDR3 is TGTGCCAGTACCGGCAGGATTAACTATGGCTACACCTTC.

The chain combines TRBV7-9 with TRBJ1-5, with no clear D. Germline CDR1 SEHNR, CDR2 FQNEAQ (reference sequence). The CDR3 runs 12 residues. Trimming stripped 6 bases from V and 8 bases from J, with 11 bases between. This chain's CDR3 is CASSLDIEPQHF. DNA of the CDR3: TGTGCCAGCAGTCTTGATATCGAGCCCCAGCATTTT.

In this sample, this clone turned up a few times. V and J are TRBV4-3 and TRBJ2-3; 7 bases align to TRBD2. CDR1 is LGHNA and CDR2 is YSLEER in the germline V gene. V was pared by 0 bases and J by 1 base, with 7 bases of the junction left unmatched. CDR3 length equals 17 residues. The CDR3 region is CASSQDLFRGGTDTQYF. For the CDR3, the DNA is TGCGCCAGCAGCCAAGATCTTTTTCGGGGGGGCACAGATACGCAGTATTTT.

The CDR3 DNA is TGTGCCAGCAGTTACTCCCTAGCGGGACTCTACAATGAGCAGTTCTTC. Its translation is CASSYSLAGLYNEQFF. The J gene is TRBJ2-1, the V gene TRBV6-6, with 9 bases identical to TRBD2. V was pared by 0 bases and J by 3 bases, with 3 bases of the junction left unmatched. Germline CDR1 and CDR2: MNHNY and SVGAGI (reference sequence). CDR3 size: 16 residues.

CDR3 sequence: CAPAGSSGANVLTF. The CDR3 DNA sequence: TGCGCCCCGGCGGGCTCATCTGGGGCCAACGTCCTGACTTTC. The rearrangement uses TRBV23-1 and TRBJ2-6; weak D call: TRBD2 (5 bases). TRBV23-1 is sorted into the ORF group, with uncertain function. V dropped 11 bases and J dropped 1 base, with 12 bases sitting between them. The CDR3 totals 14 residues.

This clone was seen more than once but under ten times. The chain has TRBV9 and TRBJ2-3; D is unclear. The CDR3 spans 13 residues. Trimming took off 1 base at V and 3 bases at J, with 6 bases between the two ends. Germline V gene sequence: CDR1 SGDLS, CDR2 YYNGEE. The CDR3 spells CASSVSRTDTQYF. CDR3 bases: TGTGCCAGCAGCGTATCTAGAACAGATACGCAGTATTTT.

The chain uses TRBV18 and TRBJ2-3, with D unresolved. The CDR3 is made up of 15 amino acids. Between the trimmed V and J ends, which lost 2 bases and 3 bases, there was a span of 12 bases. Germline values: CDR1 KGHSH, CDR2 LQKENI. CDR3 loop: CASSPGWESTDTQYF. The DNA for the CDR3 is TGTGCCAGCTCACCAGGCTGGGAATCGACAGATACGCAGTATTTT.

This chain's CDR3 is CASSSGTGEQFF. CDR3 DNA sequence: TGTGCCAGCAGCTCTGGCACAGGGGAGCAGTTCTTC. The V call is TRBV5-4, the J call TRBJ2-1; D perhaps matches TRBD1 (6 bases). The CDR3 covers 12 residues. Per germline, CDR1 SGHNT and CDR2 YYREEE (reference sequence). V shed 3 bases and J shed 10 bases, with 11 bases lying between them.

This clone was counted between two and nine times. The V call is TRBV5-1, the J call TRBJ2-5, with D possibly being TRBD1 (6 bases). V lost 0 bases, J lost 5 bases, and 11 bases lay in between. The CDR3 length is 14 residues. Germline CDR1 and CDR2: SGHRS and YFSETQ. The CDR3 nucleotides read TGCGCCAGCAGCTTGGTACAGGGAGTGGAGACCCAGTACTTC. Protein product: CASSLVQGVETQYF.

The chain has TRBV27 and TRBJ1-1; D is undetermined. Germline V gene lookup returns CDR1 MNHEY and CDR2 SMNVEV (reference sequence). The CDR3 loop spans 14 amino acids. The V gene lost 3 bases and the J gene lost 3 bases, with 11 bases spanning the gap. CDR3 loop: CASSLRVGDTEAFF. The DNA of the CDR3 is TGTGCCAGCAGTTTGAGGGTTGGGGACACTGAAGCTTTCTTT.

CDR3 residues: CASSLVPQSSYNSPLHF. The CDR3 coding sequence is TGTGCCAGCAGCTTAGTTCCTCAGAGCTCCTATAATTCACCCCTCCACTTT. This sequence joins TRBV7-2 and TRBJ1-6; D ambiguous. V gave up 1 base and J gave up 0 bases, with 10 bases separating them. The CDR3 is 17 residues long. Germline V lookup: CDR1 SGHTA, CDR2 FQGNSA.

The chain is built from TRBV5-4 and TRBJ2-5, with 7 bases lining up with TRBD1. V lost 2 bases to trimming and J lost 2 bases; unmatched junction nucleotides: 3. Germline-derived CDR1 and CDR2 are SGHNT and YYREEE (reference sequence). The CDR3 is 14 residues long. The CDR3 region has the DNA TGTGCCAGCAGCTTCCCGACAGGGCAAGAGACCCAGTACTTC. As protein: CASSFPTGQETQYF.